Here is one TCR beta chain with its context. The source of the sample is a study of technical replicates of blood from a handful of donors. The germline V gene encodes CDR1 SGHAT and CDR2 FQNNGV. The V and J ends lost 4 bases and 3 bases respectively, with 15 bases between them. The CDR3 loop spans 15 amino acids. Method: immunoSEQ multiplex PCR; TCRdb's copy keeps in-frame clones and lacks some. The sample lists 80,000 to 95,000 clones, 96% occurring once. This TCR derives from a human donor in good health. The chain recombines TRBV11-2 with TRBJ2-5; a weak D match, TRBD1 (5 bases). Sequencing was done on a sample of T cells isolated from PBMCs. The CDR3 DNA follows: TGTGCCAGCAGCTCCACTGCCGACAGTGAAGAGACCCAGTACTTC. Its protein is CASSSTADSEETQYF.